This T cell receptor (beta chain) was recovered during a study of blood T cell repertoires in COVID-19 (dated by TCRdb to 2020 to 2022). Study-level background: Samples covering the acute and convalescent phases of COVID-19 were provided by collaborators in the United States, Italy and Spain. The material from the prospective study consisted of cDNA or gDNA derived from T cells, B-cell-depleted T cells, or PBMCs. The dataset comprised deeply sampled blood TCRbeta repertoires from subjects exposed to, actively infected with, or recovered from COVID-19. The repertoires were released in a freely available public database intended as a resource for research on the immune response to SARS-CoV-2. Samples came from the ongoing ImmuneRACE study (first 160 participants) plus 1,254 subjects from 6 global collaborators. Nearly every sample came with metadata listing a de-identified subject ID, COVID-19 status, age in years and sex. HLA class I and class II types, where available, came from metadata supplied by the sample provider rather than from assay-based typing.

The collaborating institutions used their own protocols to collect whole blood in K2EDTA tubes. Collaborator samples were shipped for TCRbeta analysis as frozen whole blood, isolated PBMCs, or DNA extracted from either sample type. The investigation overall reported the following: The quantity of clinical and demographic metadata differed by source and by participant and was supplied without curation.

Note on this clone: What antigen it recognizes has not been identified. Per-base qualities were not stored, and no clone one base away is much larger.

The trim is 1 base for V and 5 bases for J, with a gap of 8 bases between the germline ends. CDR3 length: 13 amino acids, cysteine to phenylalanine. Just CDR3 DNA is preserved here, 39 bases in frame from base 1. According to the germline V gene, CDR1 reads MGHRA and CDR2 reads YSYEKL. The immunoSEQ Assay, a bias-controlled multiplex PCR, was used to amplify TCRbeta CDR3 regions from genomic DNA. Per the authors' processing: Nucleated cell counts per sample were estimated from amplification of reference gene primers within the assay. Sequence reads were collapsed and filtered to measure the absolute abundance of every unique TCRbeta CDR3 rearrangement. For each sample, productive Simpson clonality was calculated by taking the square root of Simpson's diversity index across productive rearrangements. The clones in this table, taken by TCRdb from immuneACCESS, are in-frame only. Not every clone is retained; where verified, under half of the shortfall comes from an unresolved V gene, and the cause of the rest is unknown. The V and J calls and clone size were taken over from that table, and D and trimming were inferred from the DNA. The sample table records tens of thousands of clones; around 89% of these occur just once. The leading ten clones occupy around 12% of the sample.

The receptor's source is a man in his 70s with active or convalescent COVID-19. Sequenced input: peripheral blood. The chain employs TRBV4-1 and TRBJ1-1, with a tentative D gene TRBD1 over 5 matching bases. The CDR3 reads CASSQVAGTEAFF. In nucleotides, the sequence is TGCGCCAGCAGCCAAGTAGCAGGGACTGAAGCTTTCTTT.